Below, one T cell receptor beta chain is given with its context. Its antigen is currently unknown. This specimen belongs to a study of vaccination and CD4 T cells after COVID-19. Background on the study: The study enrolled six male and four female convalescents, two of whom were Hispanic. Median time from second vaccine dose to sampling was less than 85 days (14 to 241). Whole-study results and caveats: Within the convalescent patients, a median around 84% of the SARS-CoV-2-reactive clones were ones that appeared only post-vaccination.

The treatment is: roughly 10-day PBMC culture with coronavirus spike peptide pools or control peptides (ViraFEST assay). CDR1 and CDR2 (germline): GTSNPN, SVGIG (reference sequence). The V and J ends lost 2 bases and 4 bases respectively, with 20 bases between them. The length of the CDR3 is 16 residues. Cultured CD4+ T-cell DNA underwent Oncomine TCR Beta short-read sequencing. TCRdb processed the PCR reads anew with MiXCR; each CDR3 protein has one entry. The sample holds roughly 20,000 distinct CDR3 sequences, roughly half seen once. This sequence was found in a human donor who had recovered from COVID-19. This sample comprised CD4+ T cells from blood, cultured in vitro, obtained after SARS-CoV-2 vaccination. The chain has TRBV30 and TRBJ1-2, with D possibly being TRBD1 (6 bases). The DNA for the CDR3 is TGTGCCTGGAGTCCGATCAGACAGGCGATAAGCTATGGCTACACCTTC. It codes for CAWSPIRQAISYGYTF.